The next 13 T cell receptor beta chains were all read from a single sample in a study of cytomegalovirus exposure and HLA in healthy donors. Here immunoSEQ multiplex PCR was the method, and the copy in TCRdb shows in-frame clones only, minus some. The repertoire holds 100,000 to 120,000 clones, with about 85% as singletons. Sequencing was carried out using PBMCs. All receptors come from a woman between 18 and 30 years old in good health and CMV-seropositive.

The V and J genes are TRBV9 and TRBJ1-6; D may be TRBD1 (6 bases). The CDR3 has 16 amino acids. CDR1 is SGDLS, CDR2 YYNGEE, per germline. Trimming removed 2 bases from V and 0 bases from J, with 9 bases in between. The CDR3 DNA sequence: TGTGCCAGCAGCGTGGTGGACAGCTCCTATAATTCACCCCTCCACTTT. Its protein is CASSVVDSSYNSPLHF.

The rearrangement joins TRBV28 to TRBJ2-7; D possibly corresponds to TRBD2 (5 bases). The V gene's germline CDR1 is MDHEN and CDR2 SYDVKM. The CDR3 runs to 15 residues. V shed 1 base and J shed 5 bases, with 15 bases lying between them. CDR3 residues: CASSLFNRFGDEQYF. Written as DNA, the CDR3 is TGTGCCAGCAGTTTATTCAACCGATTCGGGGACGAGCAGTACTTC.

This rearrangement joins TRBV5-1 to TRBJ1-1, with D possibly TRBD1 on 6 matching bases. Trimming removed 4 bases from V and 8 bases from J, with 12 bases in between. This CDR3 has 12 amino acids. Germline assignment: CDR1 SGHRS and CDR2 YFSETQ. The CDR3 sequence: CASSPQGSEAFF. The CDR3 coding sequence is TGCGCCAGCAGCCCACAGGGTTCCGAAGCTTTCTTT. Looking up the rest from reference TRBV5-1 and TRBJ1-1 gives the full variable domain: KAGVTQTPRYLIKTRGQQVTLSCSPISGHRSVSWYQQTPGQGLQFLFEYFSETQRNKGNFPGRFSGRQFSNSRSEMNVSTLELGDSALYLCASSPQGSEAFFGQGTRLTVV.

In its sample, this clone was seen once. The chain couples TRBV7-2 to TRBJ2-7; perhaps TRBD2 as D (5 bases). From germline, CDR1 is SGHTA and CDR2 FQGNSA. The CDR3 has 13 amino acids. Trimming stripped 5 bases from V and 3 bases from J, with 11 bases between. The DNA for the CDR3 is TGTGCCAGCAGCCCCGGACTTGTCTACGAGCAGTACTTC. It yields the protein CASSPGLVYEQYF.

The rearrangement links TRBV7-8 to TRBJ2-5; D uncertain. V was cut by 5 bases and J by 6 bases, with 10 bases left in between. The CDR3 extends over 12 amino acids. The germline CDR1 and CDR2 sequences are SGHVS and FQNEAQ. The CDR3 nucleotides read TGTGCCAGCAGCGGCGCGGTAAAGACCCAGTACTTC. Translating gives CASSGAVKTQYF. The full variable domain, with the rest looked up from reference TRBV7-8 and TRBJ2-5, is GAGVSQSPRYKVAKRGQDVALRCDPISGHVSLFWYQQALGQGPEFLTYFQNEAQLDKSGLPSDRFFAERPEGSVSTLKIQRTQQEDSAVYLCASSGAVKTQYFGPGTRLLVL.

This chain links TRBV5-1 with TRBJ1-2; D remains ambiguous. CDR1 SGHRS and CDR2 YFSETQ come from the germline V gene. The CDR3 spans 14 residues. The germline V and J ends were trimmed by 4 bases and 4 bases, with 14 bases remaining between them. This CDR3 reads CASSHELGSYGYTF. CDR3 in DNA: TGCGCCAGCAGCCACGAGCTGGGCTCCTATGGCTACACCTTC.

The chain links TRBV27 to TRBJ1-2; 10 bases line up with TRBD1. Looked up from germline, CDR1 is MNHEY and CDR2 is SMNVEV (reference sequence). V trimming: 4 bases; J trimming: 7 bases; junction bases outside the gene matches: 9. This CDR3 is 15 amino acids long. The CDR3 reads CASSSLGTGVGGYTF. In nucleotides, the CDR3 is TGTGCCAGCAGTTCTCTCGGGACAGGGGTGGGTGGCTACACCTTC.

Here the CDR3 reads CASSTQGFFNSPLHF. In nucleotides, the CDR3 is TGTGCCAGCTCAACTCAGGGGTTCTTTAATTCACCCCTCCACTTT. The rearrangement joins TRBV18 to TRBJ1-6; a weak D match, TRBD1 (6 bases). This CDR3 comprises 15 residues. V was cut by 5 bases and J by 6 bases, with 14 bases left in between. Germline V gene lookup returns CDR1 KGHSH and CDR2 LQKENI.

The CDR3 region is CASSIWTVPRRYTF. The DNA of the CDR3 is TGTGCCAGCAGCATCTGGACAGTTCCGAGGCGCTACACCTTC. The rearrangement links TRBV5-6 to TRBJ1-2; D possibly corresponds to TRBD1 (6 bases). Germline CDR1 is SGHDT and CDR2 is YYEEEE. The ends were cut back, 4 bases at V and 9 bases at J, with 19 bases in the middle. CDR3 length equals 14 residues. Full variable domain (rest looked up from reference TRBV5-6 and TRBJ1-2): DAGVTQSPTHLIKTRGQQVTLRCSPKSGHDTVSWYQQALGQGPQFIFQYYEEEERQRGNFPDRFSGHQFPNYSSELNVNALLLGDSALYLCASSIWTVPRRYTFGSGTRLTVV.

This sequence joins TRBV28 and TRBJ1-1; 7 bases map to TRBD1. Germline V gene data show CDR1 as MDHEN and CDR2 as SYDVKM. Trimming took 9 bases from V and 0 from J; bases not matched to a gene: 7. The CDR3 spans 14 residues. The CDR3 spells CASKGDRVNTEAFF. The CDR3 DNA is TGTGCCAGTAAGGGAGACAGGGTGAACACTGAAGCTTTCTTT.

The chain has TRBV5-1 and TRBJ1-1, with a possible D match to TRBD1 (5 bases). Germline CDR1 SGHRS, CDR2 YFSETQ. Trimming left V 4 bases short and J 2 bases short, with 9 bases between. This CDR3 is 13 amino acids long. The CDR3 DNA follows: TGCGCCAGCAGCATGACAGTTAACACTGAAGCTTTCTTT. It encodes CASSMTVNTEAFF. Combining the CDR3 with reference TRBV5-1 and TRBJ1-1 gives the whole variable domain KAGVTQTPRYLIKTRGQQVTLSCSPISGHRSVSWYQQTPGQGLQFLFEYFSETQRNKGNFPGRFSGRQFSNSRSEMNVSTLELGDSALYLCASSMTVNTEAFFGQGTRLTVV.

There are a few counts of this clone. This sequence joins TRBV19 and TRBJ1-5, with D perhaps TRBD1 (5 bases). The V gene's germline CDR1 is LNHDA and CDR2 SQIVND (reference sequence). The CDR3 contains 15 residues. V dropped 6 bases and J dropped 4 bases, with 16 bases sitting between them. The CDR3 DNA sequence: TGTGCCAGTAGAAATGGGAGGGGCGGGAATCAGCCCCAGCATTTT. This gives the protein CASRNGRGGNQPQHF.

The chain is built from TRBV29-1 and TRBJ2-7, with 10 nucleotides matching TRBD1. The germline gives CDR1 SQVTM, CDR2 ANQGSEA. The CDR3 consists of 13 residues. V shed 4 bases, J shed 1 base, and the junction held 1 base outside the gene matches. CDR3 sequence (DNA): TGCAGCGTTGGGGACAGGGGTTCCTACGAGCAGTACTTC. It yields the protein CSVGDRGSYEQYF.